A selection of T cell receptor beta chains follows, all from one sample in a study of cytomegalovirus exposure and HLA in healthy donors. Profiling relied on immunoSEQ multiplex PCR, and the TCRdb table lists in-frame clones only, not all of them. The data show about 170,000 clones, over 70% seen once. Sequencing was performed on PBMCs. The receptor set was obtained from a boy younger than 10 in good health and CMV-seronegative. The CDR3 runs from the conserved cysteine through the conserved F or W. The D gene is left open where the match is weak. Clone size is shown for a subset of rows, as once, few, many or a class of expanded clone.

abundance: NA
v_gene: TRBV28
d_gene: TRBD1
j_gene: TRBJ1-2
CDR3nt: TGTGCCAGCAGTTATTCGACAGGGGCAGGCTACACCTTC
CDR3aa: CASSYSTGAGYTF

abundance: NA
v_gene: TRBV5-1
d_gene: NA
j_gene: TRBJ2-1
CDR3nt: TGCGCCAGCAGCACCAGACCATCAGAGGTTTACAATGAGCAGTTCTTC
CDR3aa: CASSTRPSEVYNEQFF

abundance: NA
v_gene: TRBV29-1
d_gene: NA
j_gene: TRBJ2-7
CDR3nt: TGCAGCGTCTTCAGGGGGGAAGAGCAGTACTTC
CDR3aa: CSVFRGEEQYF

abundance: few
v_gene: TRBV5-6
d_gene: NA
j_gene: TRBJ2-3
CDR3nt: TGTGCCAGCAGGGAGGGTGGGACGACGGATACGCAGTATTTT
CDR3aa: CASREGGTTDTQYF

abundance: few
v_gene: TRBV7-9
d_gene: TRBD1
j_gene: TRBJ1-4
CDR3nt: TGTGCCAGCAGCTTGGGACAGGGTAATGAAAAACTGTTTTTT
CDR3aa: CASSLGQGNEKLFF

abundance: few
v_gene: TRBV28
d_gene: NA
j_gene: TRBJ1-2
CDR3nt: TGTGCCAGCAGTCCGGACAGCTATGGCTACACCTTC
CDR3aa: CASSPDSYGYTF

abundance: once
v_gene: TRBV30
d_gene: TRBD1
j_gene: TRBJ1-4
CDR3nt: TGTGCCTGGGGGACAGTGGCAACTAATGAAAAACTGTTTTTT
CDR3aa: CAWGTVATNEKLFF

abundance: few
v_gene: TRBV5-4
d_gene: NA
j_gene: TRBJ1-4
CDR3nt: TGTGCCAGCAGCGAAAGCCGTTCAACTAATGAAAAACTGTTTTTT
CDR3aa: CASSESRSTNEKLFF

abundance: once
v_gene: TRBV12-5
d_gene: NA
j_gene: TRBJ1-5
CDR3nt: TGTGCTAGTGGTTTGGTGGTCCTCGGACAGTCATATAGCAATCAGCCCCAGCATTTT
CDR3aa: CASGLVVLGQSYSNQPQHF

abundance: NA
v_gene: TRBV11-2
d_gene: NA
j_gene: TRBJ1-2
CDR3nt: TGTGCCAGCAGCTCCAAAGGGGGAAAGGGGGAATTTGGCTATGGCTACACCTTC
CDR3aa: CASSSKGGKGEFGYGYTF

abundance: NA
v_gene: TRBV19
d_gene: NA
j_gene: TRBJ1-1
CDR3nt: TGTGCCAGTAGTACCCAAATTAACACTGAAGCTTTCTTT
CDR3aa: CASSTQINTEAFF

abundance: once
v_gene: TRBV6-1
d_gene: NA
j_gene: TRBJ2-1
CDR3nt: TGTGCCAGCAGCAGGGACTTCTACTCCTACAATGAGCAGTTCTTC
CDR3aa: CASSRDFYSYNEQFF

abundance: NA
v_gene: TRBV18
d_gene: TRBD1
j_gene: TRBJ1-6
CDR3nt: TGTGCCAGCTCACCGGGACAGGGCAATTCACCCCTCCACTTT
CDR3aa: CASSPGQGNSPLHF

abundance: NA
v_gene: TRBV2
d_gene: TRBD2
j_gene: TRBJ2-1
CDR3nt: TGTGCCAGCAGGGGGCTAGCGGTATACAATGAGCAGTTCTTC
CDR3aa: CASRGLAVYNEQFF

abundance: few
v_gene: TRBV10-3
d_gene: NA
j_gene: TRBJ2-7
CDR3nt: TGTGCCATCAGTGAGTACAGCTACGAGCAGTACTTC
CDR3aa: CAISEYSYEQYF

abundance: NA
v_gene: TRBV27
d_gene: TRBD2
j_gene: TRBJ2-7
CDR3nt: TGTGCCAGCAGTTCCCGGACTAGCGGAACCTACGAGCAGTACTTC
CDR3aa: CASSSRTSGTYEQYF

abundance: once
v_gene: TRBV7-6
d_gene: NA
j_gene: TRBJ2-3
CDR3nt: TGTGCCAGCAGCTCGATGATTAGCGGATTCACAGATACGCAGTATTTT
CDR3aa: CASSSMISGFTDTQYF

abundance: NA
v_gene: TRBV9
d_gene: NA
j_gene: TRBJ2-2
CDR3nt: TGTGCCAGCAGCGCCACGGGACACTTGAACACCGGGGAGCTGTTTTTT
CDR3aa: CASSATGHLNTGELFF

abundance: NA
v_gene: TRBV5-6
d_gene: NA
j_gene: TRBJ1-3
CDR3nt: TGTGCCAGCAGCTTGGGGTATCGTCCAGGGGGAAACACCATATATTTT
CDR3aa: CASSLGYRPGGNTIYF

abundance: NA
v_gene: TRBV6-1
d_gene: TRBD2
j_gene: TRBJ2-5
CDR3nt: TGTGCCAGCAGTGAAAGGGGACGGGGGGACGAGACCCAGTACTTC
CDR3aa: CASSERGRGDETQYF

abundance: once
v_gene: TRBV13
d_gene: NA
j_gene: TRBJ2-1
CDR3nt: TGTGCCAGCAGCTTAGGCAGGGGCGGGGAGCAGTTCTTC
CDR3aa: CASSLGRGGEQFF

abundance: once
v_gene: TRBV19
d_gene: NA
j_gene: TRBJ1-2
CDR3nt: TGTGCCAGTAGTATCGAAGTTTTAGGGAGGGGAAATGGCTACACCTTC
CDR3aa: CASSIEVLGRGNGYTF

abundance: NA
v_gene: TRBV27
d_gene: TRBD2
j_gene: TRBJ2-1
CDR3nt: TGTGCATCAGCGAAGGCTAGCGGGTACAATGAGCAGTTCTTC
CDR3aa: CASAKASGYNEQFF

abundance: NA
v_gene: TRBV4-3
d_gene: NA
j_gene: TRBJ1-1
CDR3nt: TGCGCCAGCAGATACGAGCTTGACAGGTTTTCTGAAGCTTTCTTT
CDR3aa: CASRYELDRFSEAFF

abundance: few
v_gene: TRBV11-3
d_gene: NA
j_gene: TRBJ2-1
CDR3nt: TGTGCCAGCAGCTTAGTCCGAGGCACTGAGCAGTTCTTC
CDR3aa: CASSLVRGTEQFF

abundance: NA
v_gene: TRBV10-3
d_gene: NA
j_gene: TRBJ1-1
CDR3nt: TGTGCCATCAGTGTTGGGTCGGGGGGGCCCAACACTGAAGCTTTCTTT
CDR3aa: CAISVGSGGPNTEAFF

abundance: NA
v_gene: TRBV6-1
d_gene: NA
j_gene: TRBJ1-1
CDR3nt: TGTGCCAGCAGTGAAACCGTTAGCTTTGCTGAAGCTTTCTTT
CDR3aa: CASSETVSFAEAFF

abundance: NA
v_gene: TRBV29-1
d_gene: NA
j_gene: TRBJ1-1
CDR3nt: TGCAGCGCCCTCACAGGTTTGGGGGCTTTCTTT
CDR3aa: CSALTGLGAFF

abundance: NA
v_gene: TRBV7-2
d_gene: NA
j_gene: TRBJ1-2
CDR3nt: TGTGCCAGCAGCTTATTAGCAGGGCAGGGCTATGGCTACACCTTC
CDR3aa: CASSLLAGQGYGYTF

abundance: NA
v_gene: TRBV27
d_gene: TRBD1
j_gene: TRBJ1-2
CDR3nt: TGTGCCAGCAGCCGACAGGGGAACTATGGCTACACCTTC
CDR3aa: CASSRQGNYGYTF

abundance: NA
v_gene: TRBV7-9
d_gene: NA
j_gene: TRBJ1-1
CDR3nt: TGTGCCAGCAGCTTAGCGGGAGGGGGAAACACTGAAGCTTTCTTT
CDR3aa: CASSLAGGGNTEAFF

abundance: NA
v_gene: TRBV7-2
d_gene: TRBD1
j_gene: TRBJ1-2
CDR3nt: TGTGCCAGCAGCGATACAGGGGATGGCTACACCTTC
CDR3aa: CASSDTGDGYTF

abundance: NA
v_gene: TRBV7-9
d_gene: TRBD1
j_gene: TRBJ2-7
CDR3nt: TGTGCCAGCAGCCACAACCGGTCCGGGACAGCCTACGAGCAGTACTTC
CDR3aa: CASSHNRSGTAYEQYF

abundance: NA
v_gene: TRBV4-3
d_gene: TRBD2
j_gene: TRBJ2-1
CDR3nt: TGCGCCAGCAGCCAAGGGACTAGCCTGGCCAATGAGCAGTTCTTC
CDR3aa: CASSQGTSLANEQFF

abundance: NA
v_gene: TRBV4-3
d_gene: TRBD2
j_gene: TRBJ2-1
CDR3nt: TGCGCCAGCAGCCGCCGACTAGCGGGGGGATACAATGAGCAGTTCTTC
CDR3aa: CASSRRLAGGYNEQFF

abundance: NA
v_gene: TRBV5-1
d_gene: NA
j_gene: TRBJ2-5
CDR3nt: TGCGCCAGCAGCTTCCAGGGGTTCCAAGAGACCCAGTACTTC
CDR3aa: CASSFQGFQETQYF